These 23 T cell receptor beta chains were all obtained from the same sample, sequenced in a study of post-analysis software for immune sequencing data. No cognate antigen is known for these TCRs. The TCR beta cDNA libraries contained unique molecular identifiers. TCRdb reprocessed the PCR reads via MiXCR and lists one record per CDR3 protein. Of roughly 540,000 distinct CDR3 sequences in the sample, around 31% are singletons; the top ten hold about 5.6%. Overall study results and limits: Included in a set of four or five TRBV segments more frequent in patients than controls were TRBV5-6, TRBV5-1 and TRBV20-1.

Sequencing was carried out using blood. These TCRs come from a girl under 18 with multiple sclerosis.

The chain combines TRBV12-3 or TRBV12-4 with TRBJ1-5; perhaps TRBD1 as D (6 bases). Trimming took off 5 bases at V and 7 bases at J, with 12 bases between the two ends. The CDR3 is made up of 13 amino acids. The CDR3 DNA reads TGTGCCAGCAGTCCGGCAGGGGCGCAGCCCCAGCATTTT. Translation gives CASSPAGAQPQHF.

The chain links TRBV12-3 or TRBV12-4 to TRBJ2-3, with TRBD1 matching 7 bases. This CDR3 region has 14 residues. The ends lost 5 bases at V and 5 bases at J; junction bases unmatched: 7. The DNA for the CDR3 is TGTGCCAGCAGTCCAAGGGACAGTGGAGATACGCAGTATTTT. Translated, it gives CASSPRDSGDTQYF.

This clonotype was seen only a few times. The V call is TRBV20-1, the J call TRBJ1-1; 7 nucleotides agree with TRBD1. Germline CDR1 is DFQATT and CDR2 is SNEGSKA (reference sequence). CDR3 length: 15 amino acids. The V segment lost 0 bases and the J segment 0 bases; nucleotides outside the gene matches: 4. Here the CDR3 reads CSAREGGNLNTEAFF. The CDR3 DNA follows: TGCAGTGCTAGAGAAGGGGGCAACCTGAACACTGAAGCTTTCTTT.

The rearrangement joins TRBV28 to TRBJ1-2; 9 nucleotides match TRBD1. Losses at the gene ends were 6 bases for V and 4 bases for J; bases not matched to a gene: 12. Germline V gene data show CDR1 as MDHEN and CDR2 as SYDVKM. The CDR3 contains 16 residues. DNA of the CDR3: TGTGCCAGCAGACAATACTCCGGGACAGGGAGCTATGGCTACACCTTC. This gives the protein CASRQYSGTGSYGYTF.

This clonotype was seen at least ten times. The rearrangement links TRBV10-1 to TRBJ2-3; D unclear. The CDR3 is 14 amino acids. CDR1 is WNHNN and CDR2 is SYGVQD in the germline V gene (reference sequence). Trimming removed 7 bases at V and 1 base at J, with 12 bases between. CDR3 bases: TGCGCCAGCAATAGCCAGAAAGGCACAGATACGCAGTATTTT. Protein sequence: CASNSQKGTDTQYF.

The table lists this clonotype with a few counts. This chain uses TRBV7-6 with TRBJ2-1, with D unclear. The length of the CDR3 is 15 residues. Trimming left V 5 bases short and J 6 bases short, with 17 bases between. In germline, CDR1 is SGHVS, CDR2 FNYEAQ. The CDR3, as DNA: TGTGCCAGCAGCGCCGAACGGCTAACCATCAATGAGCAGTTCTTC. As protein: CASSAERLTINEQFF.

The chain joins TRBV29-1 to TRBJ1-1; D gene uncertain. The CDR3 has 14 residues. V shed 3 bases and J shed 0 bases, with 11 bases lying between them. Germline CDR1 is SQVTM and CDR2 is ANQGSEA. The CDR3 DNA follows: TGCAGCGTTGAGGCCCCCTTTATGAACACTGAAGCTTTCTTT. This encodes CSVEAPFMNTEAFF.

This clonotype was found a few times. The rearrangement uses TRBV4-1 and TRBJ2-7; 7 nucleotides align to TRBD2. The CDR3 is 13 amino acids. CDR1 is MGHRA, CDR2 YSYEKL, per germline. CDR3 nucleotides: TGCGCACCCGGCGGCGGGGGAGCCTACGAGCAGTACTTC. Amino acid sequence: CAPGGGGAYEQYF.

The chain uses TRBV5-1 and TRBJ2-5, with 7 bases lining up with TRBD2. The DNA end is more similar to TRBJ2-7, so the J call may be wrong. The CDR3 contains 15 residues. The germline V gene encodes CDR1 SGHRS and CDR2 YFSETQ. CDR3 DNA: TGCGCCAGCTCCCGAGGGAGCGGGGCATCCTACGAGCAGTACTTC. It encodes CASSRGSGASYEQYF.

The chain combines TRBV29-1 with TRBJ2-2; TRBD2 is a possible D gene (5 bases). The germline V gene has CDR1 SQVTM and CDR2 ANQGSEA. Trimming cost V 7 bases and J 4 bases, with 13 bases left between them. The CDR3 is 13 residues long. Here the CDR3 DNA reads TGCAGCGCTGGTAGGGCGGGCACCGGGGAGCTGTTTTTT. Protein sequence: CSAGRAGTGELFF.

This clonotype was counted at least ten times. This chain uses TRBV12-3 or TRBV12-4 with TRBJ2-1, with 9 bases fitting TRBD2. V was clipped by 3 bases and J by 9 bases; unmatched bases: 6. The CDR3 length is 14 residues. The DNA of the CDR3 is TGTGCCAGCAGTTTTGCGGGGGGGCCGGGTGAGCAGTTCTTC. Translated: CASSFAGGPGEQFF.

The CDR3, as DNA: TGTGCCAGCAGCCTCCGACCGCTGACAGGGGGAGGGAACACTGAAGCTTTCTTT. Protein sequence: CASSLRPLTGGGNTEAFF. The chain recombines TRBV13 with TRBJ1-1, with TRBD1 matching 9 bases. This CDR3 comprises 18 residues. The trim removed 5 bases at V and 1 base at J, leaving 14 bases unmatched. Germline V gene sequence: CDR1 PRHDT, CDR2 FYEKMQ (reference sequence).

This clonotype was found a few times. V and J are TRBV13 and TRBJ2-5, with D possibly matching TRBD2 (6 bases). Per germline, CDR1 PRHDT and CDR2 FYEKMQ (reference sequence). This CDR3 spans 17 amino acids. V shed 4 bases and J shed 0 bases, with 18 bases lying between them. This CDR3 is CASSYRSGGLDQETQYF. The CDR3 nucleotides are TGTGCCAGCAGCTACCGCAGTGGGGGGTTAGACCAAGAGACCCAGTACTTC.

The chain joins TRBV5-1 to TRBJ2-1; 7 bases are a match to TRBD2. Germline lookup yields CDR1 SGHRS and CDR2 YFSETQ. Trimming at V came to 0 bases and at J to 2 bases, leaving 8 bases not matched to a gene. The CDR3 length is 17 residues. CDR3 DNA: TGCGCCAGCAGCTTGGTTCGCGGGGGTGCTACCTACAATGAGCAGTTCTTC. Protein: CASSLVRGGATYNEQFF.

This clonotype was counted between two and nine times. CDR3 loop: CASSLVPASGGTQYF. CDR3 DNA: TGTGCCAGCAGCTTAGTGCCTGCGAGCGGGGGGACCCAGTACTTC. The J gene is TRBJ2-5, the V gene TRBV11-2, with 8 positions matching TRBD2. The germline V gene encodes CDR1 SGHAT and CDR2 FQNNGV. V trimming: 1 base; J trimming: 7 bases; junction bases outside the gene matches: 8. This CDR3 contains 15 residues. Full variable domain (outside the CDR3, taken from reference TRBV11-2 and TRBJ2-5): EAGVAQSPRYKIIEKRQSVAFWCNPISGHATLYWYQQILGQGPKLLIQFQNNGVVDDSQLPKDRFSAERLKGVDSTLKIQPAKLEDSAVYLCASSLVPASGGTQYFGPGTRLLVL.

V and J are TRBV20-1 and TRBJ2-5, with D perhaps TRBD2 (6 bases). The germline V and J ends were trimmed by 5 bases and 5 bases, with 24 bases remaining between them. The CDR3 extends over 16 amino acids. The V gene's germline CDR1 is DFQATT and CDR2 SNEGSKA (reference sequence). Here the CDR3 reads CSARPGYSGELETQYF. The CDR3 nucleotides read TGCAGTGCTCGGCCGGGTTATAGCGGTGAATTGGAGACCCAGTACTTC.

This rearrangement joins TRBV20-1 to TRBJ1-5; D not certain. The CDR3 has 15 residues. The germline V and J ends were trimmed by 6 bases and 6 bases, with 21 bases remaining between them. Germline CDR1 and CDR2: DFQATT and SNEGSKA (reference sequence). In nucleotides, the CDR3 is TGCAGTGCCATGGACGGGTTACGAGGGAGTCAGCCCCAGCATTTT. Its protein is CSAMDGLRGSQPQHF.

This clonotype was counted only a few times. The V and J genes are TRBV29-1 and TRBJ2-1; TRBD2 matches at 7 bases. The ends lost 3 bases at V and 8 bases at J; junction bases unmatched: 13. Germline lookup yields CDR1 SQVTM and CDR2 ANQGSEA. The CDR3 runs 15 residues. The CDR3 sequence: CSVDSSQGGWYEQFF. CDR3 bases: TGCAGCGTTGATAGTTCCCAGGGAGGGTGGTATGAGCAGTTCTTC.

The chain combines TRBV5-1 with TRBJ2-1, with 16 bases that match TRBD2. CDR1 is SGHRS, CDR2 YFSETQ, per germline. This CDR3 comprises 19 residues. After removal of 4 bases from V and 0 bases from J, the junction contained 7 bases not matched to a gene. CDR3 DNA sequence: TGCGCCAGCAGCCCACAGGGACTAGCGGGGGGGTCCTCCTACAATGAGCAGTTCTTC. Its translation is CASSPQGLAGGSSYNEQFF. Full variable domain (outside the CDR3, taken from reference TRBV5-1 and TRBJ2-1): KAGVTQTPRYLIKTRGQQVTLSCSPISGHRSVSWYQQTPGQGLQFLFEYFSETQRNKGNFPGRFSGRQFSNSRSEMNVSTLELGDSALYLCASSPQGLAGGSSYNEQFFGPGTRLTVL.

At least ten counts were recorded for this clonotype. V and J are TRBV15 and TRBJ1-6, with 8 positions matching TRBD1. Germline values: CDR1 LNHNV, CDR2 YYDKDF (reference sequence). There are 18 residues in the CDR3. Trimming at V came to 1 base and at J to 0 bases, leaving 5 bases not matched to a gene. CDR3 sequence: CATSRGTGISSYNSPLHF. The CDR3 nucleotides are TGTGCCACCAGCAGAGGGACAGGGATAAGCTCCTATAATTCACCCCTCCACTTT.

The chain has TRBV7-3 and TRBJ2-7, with a weak D call TRBD1 (6 bases). V gave up 4 bases and J gave up 0 bases, with 10 bases separating them. Germline CDR1 SGHTA, CDR2 FQGTGA. This CDR3 has 14 amino acids. The CDR3 DNA reads as TGTGCCAGCAGCTCCCACAGGGCCTCCTACGAGCAGTACTTC. Protein sequence: CASSSHRASYEQYF.

This sequence joins TRBV3-1 and TRBJ2-3; D gene uncertain. Germline CDR1 and CDR2: LGHDT and YNNKEL (reference sequence). V lost 0 bases to trimming and J lost 4 bases, with 17 bases between them. The CDR3 runs to 17 residues. The CDR3, as DNA: TGTGCCAGCAGCCAAGATCTGAACGGACCATGGGCAGATACGCAGTATTTT. It yields the protein CASSQDLNGPWADTQYF.

The chain is built from TRBV20-1 and TRBJ2-5, with D maybe TRBD1 (6 bases). V lost 6 bases, J lost 5 bases, and 16 bases lay in between. The CDR3 covers 13 residues. The germline V gene encodes CDR1 DFQATT and CDR2 SNEGSKA (reference sequence). The CDR3: CSARAQGKETQYF. The CDR3 DNA is TGCAGTGCGCGCGCTCAGGGGAAGGAGACCCAGTACTTC.